This passage covers 2 T cell receptor beta chains from one sample sequenced in a study of cytomegalovirus exposure and HLA in healthy donors. Libraries were prepared by immunoSEQ multiplex PCR; TCRdb keeps only in-frame clonotypes and omits some of them. This sample carries about 130,000 clones, over 80% of them seen once, and the ten largest clones take roughly 6.5%. Sequences were obtained from PBMCs. The receptor source for this set is a woman aged 25 to 45 in good health and CMV-seropositive.

The V and J genes are TRBV6-1 and TRBJ1-2; a possible D gene is TRBD1 (6 bases). Between the trimmed V and J ends, which lost 1 base and 1 base, there was a span of 10 bases. This CDR3 comprises 15 residues. CDR1 and CDR2 from the germline V gene are MNHNS and SASEGT. The DNA for the CDR3 is TGTGCCAGCAGTGAAGGGACAGCCATTAACTATGGCTACACCTTC. It encodes CASSEGTAINYGYTF.

The V call is TRBV6-1, the J call TRBJ1-6, with 10 bases matching TRBD1. The junction had 6 bases not matched to a gene; V was cut back by 3 bases and J by 10 bases. The CDR3 totals 15 residues. Germline values: CDR1 MNHNS, CDR2 SASEGT. CDR3 nucleotides: TGTGCCAGCAGTGATACCGGGACAGGGGTCTCACCCCTCCACTTT. Residues: CASSDTGTGVSPLHF.